The entry that follows covers one TCR beta chain sequence. Its antigen is not yet known. No much larger clone exists at a distance of one base, and base qualities are not known. These data come from a study of blood T cell repertoires in COVID-19 (dated by TCRdb to the early 2020s). About the investigation overall: Samples from collaborators originated in the United States, Italy and Spain and spanned both the acute and convalescent phases of COVID-19. Deeply sampled blood TCRbeta repertoires from subjects exposed to, actively infected with, or recovered from COVID-19 were included in the dataset. The prospective study material was composed of cDNA or gDNA derived from T cells, B-cell-depleted T cells, or PBMCs. Sample metadata almost always included a de-identified subject ID, COVID-19 status, age in years and sex. The repertoires were released in a freely available public database meant as a resource for research on the immune response to SARS-CoV-2. Where available, HLA class I and class II types were obtained from metadata supplied by the sample provider rather than from assay-based typing. The samples were drawn from the first 160 participants of the ongoing ImmuneRACE study and from 1,254 subjects provided by 6 global collaborators.

General findings and caveats noted by the study authors: Clinical and demographic metadata were provided uncurated, with the amount varying by source and participant.

TCRbeta CDR3 regions were amplified from genomic DNA by means of the immunoSEQ Assay, a bias-controlled multiplex PCR. The original methods were these. The number of nucleated cells in each sample was estimated from the amplification of reference gene primers within the assay. Sequence reads were collapsed and filtered to measure the absolute abundance of every unique TCRbeta CDR3 rearrangement. For each sample, productive Simpson clonality was calculated by taking the square root of Simpson's diversity index across productive rearrangements. TCRdb mirrors the immuneACCESS table, restricted to in-frame sequences. Some clones are absent from its copies; in checked studies, under half trace to an unresolved V gene, and the reason for the others is unknown. The V and J calls and clone size are taken from that table; D and trimming were inferred from the DNA. For this sample the table gives about 200,000 clones, of which 85% were detected only once. The top ten constitute roughly a sixth of the sample.

CDR1 is given as KGHSH and CDR2 as LQKENI, both from the germline V gene. CDR3 length: 16 amino acids, cysteine to phenylalanine. Left in the record is the CDR3 DNA by itself, 48 bases read in frame from the first base. Deletion took 2 bases off V and 2 bases off J, with a span of 15 bases between the germline ends. In the prospective study, participants were about 18 to 89 years old, resided in under 30 geographic areas of the United States, and were enrolled through a virtual design. To assign participants to cohorts, the prospective study relied on clinical history that participants themselves reported in a screening survey and a study questionnaire. Recovered participants in ImmuneRACE Cohort 3 were defined by two consecutive negative NP/OP PCR tests, clearance by a healthcare professional, or resolution of symptoms. Mobile phlebotomists in the prospective study collected whole blood, serum and a nasopharyngeal or oropharyngeal swab from every participant. Prospective study participants could optionally give additional blood draws and questionnaires over an approximately 2-month period. Before DNA extraction, prospective study blood samples were shipped either frozen or at room temperature.

Material: PBMCs or T cells enriched from blood (not recorded which). The clonotype originates from a man aged 40-55 years who had recovered from COVID-19. The V and J genes are TRBV18 and TRBJ2-5; TRBD1 is a possible D gene, resting on 6 matching bases. Here the CDR3 is given as CASSPFGTLGQETQYF. The nucleotide sequence is given as TGTGCCAGCTCACCATTCGGGACACTAGGGCAAGAGACCCAGTACTTC.